This T cell receptor (beta chain) appears in the sequencing data of a study of response to subunit inactivated influenza vaccine listed by TCRdb under 2018. At the level of the whole study: Deep quantitative profiling of the T cell receptor repertoire was used in the study to follow responses to a trivalent subunit inactivated influenza vaccine. Beyond this particular receptor, the publication reports: The authors suggested that each seasonal influenza vaccination may recruit only a limited number of new T cells.

Only a few counts were recorded for this clonotype. Which antigen it targets is not known. The input lacks base qualities; no much larger clone sits a single base away. Here V drops 6 bases and J drops 1 base, and the junction holds 6 bases not matched to any gene. CDR1 LGHDT and CDR2 YNNKEL were looked up in the germline V gene (reference sequence). The CDR3 runs 14 residues from the cysteine to the phenylalanine. Only CDR3 DNA is held: 42 bases, read in frame from base 1. Library method: RT-PCR. The instrument was an Illumina HiSeq 2500. TCRdb reran the public reads through fastp at Q25 and MiXCR, keeping productive beta chains. For every CDR3 protein sequence, its rows merge into one entry that carries the most common genes and DNA. This sample has a few hundred thousand distinct CDR3 sequences in its table, and approximately 23% of those were observed once. The leading ten clones occupy about 9.3% of the sample.

Recombination connected TRBV3-1 to TRBJ2-7; 7 of the junction bases match TRBD1. The clonotype was recovered from a man aged 50 to 75 who received an inactivated influenza vaccine. Donor details come from another sample of the same person, matched by shared clones. The sequences come from PBMCs from blood, collected 21 months after vaccination. The CDR3 has the sequence CASSRPGQSYEQYF. Here is the DNA: TGTGCCAGCAGTCGACCGGGACAGTCCTACGAGCAGTACTTC.